The subject of this entry is one TCR beta chain. Its specificity is unknown. Clones were read by immunoSEQ multiplex PCR, and TCRdb kept only the in-frame ones, dropping some. Of some 27,000 clones listed, about nine tenths are singletons. These data are taken from a study of lymphopenia after photon versus proton radiotherapy. Study findings and constraints: Authors raise, but do not show, better survival with proton therapy.

There are 12 residues in the CDR3. V lost 4 bases, J lost 9 bases, and 12 bases lay in between. Germline V gives CDR1 MNHEY, CDR2 SVGAGI. This chain links TRBV6-5 with TRBJ1-2; D call uncertain. The origin of this receptor is a man aged 50-59 years with gastric cancer. Sequencing was performed on peripheral blood, taken from a patient treated with photon-based radiotherapy. The CDR3 region has the DNA TGTGCCAGCAGTTCTTATCGCGGGAGCTACACCTTC. Protein: CASSSYRGSYTF.